The clone carrying this T cell receptor beta chain was counted between two and nine times. Its specificity is unknown. CDR3 regions of TCR beta were amplified from RNA transcripts. The authors performed first-round RT-PCR with HTBI primers and then a second-round multiplex PCR. One entry per CDR3 protein, called by TCRdb with MiXCR from the multiplex PCR reads. Here the sample spans 500,000 to 800,000 distinct CDR3 sequences, 35% to 50% being singletons. This specimen comes from a study of Graves' ophthalmopathy and Graves' hyperthyroidism. General study findings and limits: The majority of expanded thyroid clonotypes above 0.001 frequency also occurred in blood.

Ophthalmopathy donors were characterized by moderate-to-severe activity, CAS of at least 3, NOSPECS of at least 4, and duration under 3 months. Clinicians diagnosed using symptoms, serum thyroxine, TRAb, thyroid ultrasound and orbital computed tomography. Germline CDR1 and CDR2: SGHRS and YFSETQ. V was pared by 0 bases and J by 6 bases, with 9 bases between. This CDR3 has 14 residues. Sequenced: peripheral blood. J is TRBJ2-2 and V is TRBV5-1; D may be TRBD2 (6 bases). This TCR was sampled from an adult man with Graves' ophthalmopathy. CDR3 nucleotides: TGCGCCAGCAGCTTGGAGTGGGGGGCCGGGGAGCTGTTTTTT. This gives the protein CASSLEWGAGELFF.